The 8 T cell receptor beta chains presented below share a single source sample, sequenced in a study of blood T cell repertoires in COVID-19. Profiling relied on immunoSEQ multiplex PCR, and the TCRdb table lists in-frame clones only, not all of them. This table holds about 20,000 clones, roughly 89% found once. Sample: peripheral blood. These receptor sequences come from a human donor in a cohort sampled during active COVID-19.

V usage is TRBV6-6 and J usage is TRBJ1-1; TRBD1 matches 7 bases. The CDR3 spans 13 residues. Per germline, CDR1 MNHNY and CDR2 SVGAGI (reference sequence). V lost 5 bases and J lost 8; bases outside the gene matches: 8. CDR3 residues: CASSDRQGSEAFF. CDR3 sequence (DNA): TGTGCCAGCAGTGACAGACAGGGTTCCGAAGCTTTCTTT.

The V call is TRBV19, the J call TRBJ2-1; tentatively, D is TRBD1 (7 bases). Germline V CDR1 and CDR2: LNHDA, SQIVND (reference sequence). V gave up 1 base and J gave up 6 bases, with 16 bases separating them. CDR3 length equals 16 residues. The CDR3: CASSIGPSAGGNEQFF. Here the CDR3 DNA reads TGTGCCAGTAGTATAGGTCCTAGCGCAGGGGGCAATGAGCAGTTCTTC.

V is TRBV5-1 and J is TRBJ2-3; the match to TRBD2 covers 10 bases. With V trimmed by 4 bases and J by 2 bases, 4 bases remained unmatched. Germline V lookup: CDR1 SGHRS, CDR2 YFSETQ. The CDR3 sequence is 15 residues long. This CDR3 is CASSPLAGTTDTQYF. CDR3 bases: TGCGCCAGCAGCCCACTAGCGGGAACCACAGATACGCAGTATTTT.

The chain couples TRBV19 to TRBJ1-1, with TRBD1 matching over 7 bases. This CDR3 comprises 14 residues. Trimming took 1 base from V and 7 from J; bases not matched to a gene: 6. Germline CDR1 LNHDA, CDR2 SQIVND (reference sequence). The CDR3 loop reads CASSIGQGIGEAFF. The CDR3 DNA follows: TGTGCCAGTAGTATAGGACAGGGTATCGGTGAAGCTTTCTTT.

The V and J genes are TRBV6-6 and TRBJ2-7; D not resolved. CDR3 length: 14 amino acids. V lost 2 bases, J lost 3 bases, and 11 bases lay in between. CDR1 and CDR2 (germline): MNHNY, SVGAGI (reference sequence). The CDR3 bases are TGTGCCAGCAGTTACGAGGCTAGATTCTACGAGCAGTACTTC. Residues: CASSYEARFYEQYF.

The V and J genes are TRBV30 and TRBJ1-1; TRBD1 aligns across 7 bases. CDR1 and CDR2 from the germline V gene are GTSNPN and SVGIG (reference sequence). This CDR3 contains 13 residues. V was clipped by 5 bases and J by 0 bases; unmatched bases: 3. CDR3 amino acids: CAWGTGVNTEAFF. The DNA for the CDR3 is TGTGCCTGGGGCACAGGGGTGAACACTGAAGCTTTCTTT.

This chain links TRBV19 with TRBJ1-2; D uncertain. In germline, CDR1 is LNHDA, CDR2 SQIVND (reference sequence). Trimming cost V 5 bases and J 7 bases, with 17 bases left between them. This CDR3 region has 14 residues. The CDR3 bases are TGTGCCAGTAGTGTCGACCGCTTCCGAGGTGGCTACACCTTC. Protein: CASSVDRFRGGYTF.

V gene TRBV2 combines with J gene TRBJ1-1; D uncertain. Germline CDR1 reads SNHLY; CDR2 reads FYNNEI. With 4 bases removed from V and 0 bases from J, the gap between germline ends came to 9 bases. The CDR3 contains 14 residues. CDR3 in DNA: TGTGCCAGCAGTGTCTCCGGGTTGAACACTGAAGCTTTCTTT. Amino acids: CASSVSGLNTEAFF.